One sample yielded the 3 T cell receptor beta chains listed below, sequenced in a study of blood T cell repertoires in COVID-19. Produced via immunoSEQ multiplex PCR; TCRdb's table is partial and in-frame only. The sample shows around 170,000 clones, 84% of them seen only once. Source material: peripheral blood. These receptors were collected from a young man with active or convalescent COVID-19.

The J gene is TRBJ2-1, the V gene TRBV6-5; tentatively, D is TRBD2 (6 bases). The CDR3 is 15 amino acids. The germline V and J ends were trimmed by 7 bases and 4 bases, with 17 bases remaining between them. Germline CDR1 is MNHEY and CDR2 is SVGAGI. The CDR3: CASNKVRGQYNEQFF. DNA of the CDR3: TGTGCCAGCAATAAGGTGCGGGGTCAATACAATGAGCAGTTCTTC.

This CDR3 is CASSESTISPLHF. The CDR3 nucleotides are TGCGCCAGCAGTGAGTCGACAATATCACCCCTCCACTTT. The V call is TRBV10-1, the J call TRBJ1-6; unclear D gene. CDR1 and CDR2 (germline): WNHNN, SYGVQD (reference sequence). The CDR3 loop spans 13 amino acids. The V end was cut by 0 bases, the J end by 10 bases, with 7 bases between.

The genes are TRBV3-1 (or the pseudogene TRBV3-2) and TRBJ1-1; D unresolved. This CDR3 is 14 amino acids long. Germline V gives CDR1 LGHDT, CDR2 YNNKEL (reference sequence). V lost 3 bases and J 0 bases, leaving 8 bases between the germline ends. The CDR3 region has the DNA TGTGCCAGCAGCCACGATCAGATGAACACTGAAGCTTTCTTT. Its protein is CASSHDQMNTEAFF.